Listed below are T cell receptor beta chains from one sample, sequenced in a study of T cell changes during pregnancy in multiple sclerosis. Sequencing used immunoSEQ multiplex PCR; TCRdb keeps in-frame clones, though not all of them. The profile covers 45,000 to 60,000 clones, with approximately 93% appearing a single time and roughly 1.8% taken by the ten largest. The input for sequencing was peripheral blood, taken in the second trimester of pregnancy. All receptors come from a female donor with multiple sclerosis, enrolled in a pregnancy study. Both conserved end residues are trimmed from each CDR3. Rows give clone size only sometimes, using once, few, many, or a class for an expanded clone.

>NA|TRBV5-1|TRBJ1-2
ASSQGQGNYGYT
>NA|TRBV5-6|TRBJ2-5
ASTQSMQETQY
>once|TRBV4-1|TRBJ2-5
ASSHTIETQY
>NA|TRBV18|TRBJ2-2
ASSPPRTSGSYYSGELF
>few|TRBV25-1|TRBJ1-2
ASSDPGQGYGYT
>NA|TRBV7-9|TRBJ2-5
ASSGGQGAQTQY
>NA|TRBV29-1|TRBJ2-3
SVEDIASGVGDPDTQY
>NA|TRBV2|TRBJ2-1
ATPGTSGSPPYNEQF
>NA|TRBV6-5|TRBJ2-5
ASSYSSPRQINEQY
>NA|TRBV25-1|TRBJ2-7
ASSEPGLSSYEQY
>NA|TRBV5-8|TRBJ1-2
ASSTGTATFNYGYT
>NA|TRBV9|TRBJ1-2
ASSPTGTGNSGYT
>NA|TRBV19|TRBJ2-1
ASSDSGLKGYNEQF
>NA|TRBV5-6|TRBJ2-1
ASSSQLMAAGGPNEQF
>NA|TRBV5-5|TRBJ2-2
ASSFSGTFNTGELF
>NA|TRBV5-8|TRBJ2-6
ASNTLRLTQGGANVLT
>few|TRBV25-1|TRBJ2-2
ASSEGEDTGELF
>NA|TRBV19|TRBJ2-2
ASSILAGGPSGELF
>NA|TRBV10-3|TRBJ2-1
ANSHGGGDNEQF
>NA|TRBV5-4|TRBJ2-3
ASSQTSFGTQY
>NA|TRBV5-4|TRBJ1-1
ASSLGSPGGLNTEAF
>NA|TRBV5-6|TRBJ1-2
ASGLVAENYGYT
>NA|TRBV28|TRBJ1-2
ASSLFRGLYGYT
>NA|TRBV5-6|TRBJ2-7
ASTTGLSYEQY
>NA|TRBV28|TRBJ1-2
ASSYPARTGAMGYT
>NA|TRBV6-1|TRBJ1-5
ASSDQGPSWQPQH
>NA|TRBV28|TRBJ2-2
ASMTQAGELF
>NA|TRBV19|TRBJ2-5
ASSIDTREGAIETQY
>NA|TRBV4-2|TRBJ1-2
ASSSVDSYGYT
>NA|TRBV4-3|TRBJ2-2
ASSRTSGTGELF
>NA|TRBV11-3|TRBJ2-1
ASSLGGWERGVGAQF
>once|TRBV5-6|TRBJ2-1
ASTTVLAVTYNEQF
>NA|TRBV9|TRBJ2-7
ASSLGQTPYEQY
>NA|TRBV7-9|TRBJ1-2
ASSPTGASSPRYGYT
>once|TRBV7-9|TRBJ1-2
ASSMNRGTPANYGYT
>NA|TRBV4-1|TRBJ2-3
ASSSRGLAGEEGTDTQY
>few|TRBV6-5|TRBJ2-6
ASSYKGDGANVLT
>NA|TRBV13|TRBJ1-2
ASSPGVGGLYGYT